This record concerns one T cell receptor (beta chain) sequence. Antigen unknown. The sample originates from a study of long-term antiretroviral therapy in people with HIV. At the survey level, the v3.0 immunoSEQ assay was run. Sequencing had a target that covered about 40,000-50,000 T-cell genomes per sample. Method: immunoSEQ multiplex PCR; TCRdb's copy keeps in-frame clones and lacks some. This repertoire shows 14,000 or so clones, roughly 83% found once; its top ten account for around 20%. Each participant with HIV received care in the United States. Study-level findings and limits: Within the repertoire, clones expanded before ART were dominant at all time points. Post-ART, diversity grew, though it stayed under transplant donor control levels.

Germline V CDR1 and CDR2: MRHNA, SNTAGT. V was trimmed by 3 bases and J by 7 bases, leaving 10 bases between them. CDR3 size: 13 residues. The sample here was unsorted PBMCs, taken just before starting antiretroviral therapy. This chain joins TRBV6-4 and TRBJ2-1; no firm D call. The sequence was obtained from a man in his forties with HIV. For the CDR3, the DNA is TGTGCCAGCAGTGAAATTCCCGGGAATGAGCAGTTCTTC. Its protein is CASSEIPGNEQFF.